The rows below give T cell receptor beta chains drawn from one sample of a study of CD8 T cells in Susac syndrome. TCRdb passed the immunoSEQ multiplex PCR reads through MiXCR, listing each CDR3 protein once. The sample lists some 210,000 distinct CDR3 sequences, roughly 93% occurring once. Sequenced sample: CD4+ T cells from PBMCs. All receptors derive from a human donor with Susac syndrome. Both conserved end residues are part of each CDR3. The order of the fields is J gene, clone size, CDR3 length, D gene, V gene, CDR3 DNA, CDR3 protein. D genes are given only for firm matches. Some rows have no size entry. The others give once, few or many, or a class for an expanded clone.

TRBJ1-5 | . | 11 | . | TRBV19 | TGTGCCAGTAGTAACAATCAGCCCCAGCATTTT | CASSNNQPQHF
TRBJ2-1 | . | 17 | TRBD2 | TRBV7-8 | TGTGCCAGCATCGAAAACCGACTAGCGGGGGGAAACAATGAGCAGTTCTTC | CASIENRLAGGNNEQFF
TRBJ2-4 | . | 12 | . | TRBV20-1 | TGCAGTGCTAGCCCGCTCAAAAACATTCAGTACTTC | CSASPLKNIQYF
TRBJ1-1 | . | 12 | . | TRBV6-6 | TGTGCCAGCAGTACGGTAGGGACTGAAGCTTTCTTT | CASSTVGTEAFF
TRBJ2-7 | . | 16 | . | TRBV20-1 | TGCAGTGCTAGAGAACGGAGAGGGGGTGAGGGCTACGAGCAGTACTTC | CSARERRGGEGYEQYF
TRBJ2-7 | . | 12 | . | TRBV7-9 | TGTGCCAGCAGCTCGACAGCTCATCAGCAGTACTTC | CASSSTAHQQYF
TRBJ2-5 | . | 18 | TRBD1 | TRBV5-1 | TGCGCCAGCAGCCTGGGGGACAGAAGCTCCGTGAATGACGAGACCCAGTACTTC | CASSLGDRSSVNDETQYF
TRBJ2-3 | . | 14 | . | TRBV20-1 | TGCAGTACCGAGCGGACTGGAGACACAGATACGCAGTATTTT | CSTERTGDTDTQYF
TRBJ2-7 | . | 20 | TRBD2 | TRBV12-3/TRBV12-4 | TGTGCCAGCAGTTTCGCCCGGATGACTAGCGGGGGGTTGAGCTCCTACGAGCAGTACTTC | CASSFARMTSGGLSSYEQYF
TRBJ2-5 | . | 19 | TRBD2 | TRBV5-1 | TGCGCCAGCAGCTTGGCCTTAGGACTAGCGGGGGGCCGCCAAGAGACCCAGTACTTC | CASSLALGLAGGRQETQYF
TRBJ2-3 | . | 13 | . | TRBV20-1 | TGCAGCCCTAGTACAGGGCTGACAGATACGCAGTATTTT | CSPSTGLTDTQYF
TRBJ1-6 | . | 16 | . | TRBV20-1 | TGCAGTGCTAGAGCGCCTCCGGGGGCGAGTAATTCACCCCTCCACTTT | CSARAPPGASNSPLHF
TRBJ1-2 | . | 14 | . | TRBV5-1 | TGCGCCAGCAGCTTGGAACAACCTAACTATGGCTACACCTTC | CASSLEQPNYGYTF
TRBJ2-5 | . | 15 | . | TRBV20-1 | TGCAGTGCTAGGACGATGAGGACAGCCCAAGAGACCCAGTACTTC | CSARTMRTAQETQYF
TRBJ1-6 | once | 17 | TRBD1 | TRBV11-2 | TGTGCCAGCAGCTCGGGACAGGGGAGCTCCTATAATTCACCCCTCCACTTT | CASSSGQGSSYNSPLHF
TRBJ2-3 | . | 14 | . | TRBV27 | TGTGCCAGCAGTTTGGGGGCCCGCACAGATACGCAGTATTTT | CASSLGARTDTQYF
TRBJ2-7 | few | 13 | . | TRBV29-1 | TGCAGCGTTGAATCAGGTGCCTCCTACGAGCAGTACTTC | CSVESGASYEQYF
TRBJ2-3 | once | 19 | . | TRBV4-3 | TGCGCCAGCAGCCAAGATGAGAGGCGTGCTGACCTTTTTACAGATACGCAGTATTTT | CASSQDERRADLFTDTQYF
TRBJ1-6 | . | 14 | TRBD1 | TRBV30 | TGTGCCTGGAAACGACAGGGGAGGAATTCACCCCTCCACTTT | CAWKRQGRNSPLHF
TRBJ1-6 | once | 15 | . | TRBV4-1 | TGCGCCAGCAGCCAAGAACAGGGAAGGGATTCACCCCTCCACTTT | CASSQEQGRDSPLHF
TRBJ2-5 | . | 16 | . | TRBV4-3 | TGCGCCAGCAGCCAAGAAGCAGGGGAGGGAGGAGAGACCCAGTACTTC | CASSQEAGEGGETQYF
TRBJ2-5 | . | 15 | . | TRBV5-1 | TGCGCCAGCAGCTTGGACGGGACGGGACAAGAGACCCAGTACTTC | CASSLDGTGQETQYF
TRBJ1-1 | . | 16 | . | TRBV20-1 | TGCAGTGTCACGAAAGGGAGGAGTATTATGAACACTGAAGCTTTCTTT | CSVTKGRSIMNTEAFF
TRBJ2-5 | . | 15 | TRBD2 | TRBV7-9 | TGTGCCAGCAGCGCCTGGACTAGCGGGGGTGAGACCCAGTACTTC | CASSAWTSGGETQYF
TRBJ2-5 | . | 14 | . | TRBV12-3/TRBV12-4 | TGTGCCAGCAGTTGGACAGCTACTCAAGAGACCCAGTACTTC | CASSWTATQETQYF
TRBJ2-1 | . | 12 | . | TRBV5-1 | TGCGCCAGCAGCTTGATCAGCGGCGAGCAGTTCTTC | CASSLISGEQFF
TRBJ2-3 | once | 13 | TRBD2 | TRBV6-5 | TGTGCCTCCCGGGAGGCCCACACAGATACGCAGTATTTT | CASREAHTDTQYF
TRBJ2-2 | . | 14 | TRBD1 | TRBV6-2/TRBV6-3 | TGTGCCAGCAGTCAGACAGGGACGACCGGGGAGCTGTTTTTT | CASSQTGTTGELFF
TRBJ2-7 | . | 14 | . | TRBV12-3/TRBV12-4 | TGTGCCACCCTAACAGGTTATCCTTCCTACGAGCAGTACTTC | CATLTGYPSYEQYF
TRBJ1-2 | . | 15 | . | TRBV19 | TGTGCCAGTAGTATCTTCGGGACAAAGGTTGATGGCTACACCTTC | CASSIFGTKVDGYTF
TRBJ1-2 | . | 14 | TRBD1 | TRBV5-6 | TGTGCCAGCAGCTCACGGGACAGGGGAAAGGGCTACACCTTC | CASSSRDRGKGYTF
TRBJ1-5 | . | 13 | . | TRBV30 | TGTGCCTGGAGTGTAGGGTTGGATCAGCCCCAGCATTTT | CAWSVGLDQPQHF
TRBJ1-1 | . | 12 | . | TRBV6-2/TRBV6-3 | TGTGCCAGCACCAACGAAGGGACGCGGGCTTTCTTT | CASTNEGTRAFF
TRBJ1-5 | . | 14 | TRBD1 | TRBV3-1 | TGTGCCAGCAGCCAAGGCAGGGGGCGTCAGCCCCAGCATTTT | CASSQGRGRQPQHF
TRBJ1-2 | . | 15 | . | TRBV6-5 | TGTGCCAGCAGTTACTCTCGGGTTACTAACTATGGCTACACCTTC | CASSYSRVTNYGYTF
TRBJ2-1 | once | 13 | . | TRBV4-3 | TGCGCCAGCAGCCAAGAGACTTACAATGAGCAGTTCTTC | CASSQETYNEQFF
TRBJ2-1 | . | 15 | TRBD2 | TRBV10-3 | TGTGCCACCAGGTTGGGGCGGGGGGTCTACAATGAGCAGTTCTTC | CATRLGRGVYNEQFF